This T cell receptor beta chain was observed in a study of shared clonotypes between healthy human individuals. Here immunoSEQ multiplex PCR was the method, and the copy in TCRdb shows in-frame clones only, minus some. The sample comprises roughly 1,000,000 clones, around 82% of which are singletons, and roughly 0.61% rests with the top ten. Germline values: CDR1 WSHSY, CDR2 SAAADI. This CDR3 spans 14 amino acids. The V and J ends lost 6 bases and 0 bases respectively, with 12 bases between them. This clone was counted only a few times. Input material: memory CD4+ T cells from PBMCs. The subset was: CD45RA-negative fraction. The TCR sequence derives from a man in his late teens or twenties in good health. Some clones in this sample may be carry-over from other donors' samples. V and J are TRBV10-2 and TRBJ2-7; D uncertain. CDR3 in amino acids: CASRPRPDSYEQYF. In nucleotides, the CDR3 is TGCGCCAGCAGGCCGAGACCGGACTCCTACGAGCAGTACTTC.